This TCR beta chain was sequenced for a study of cytomegalovirus exposure and HLA in healthy donors. The study, taken as a whole, reports: Investigators reported 164 TCR beta chains as tied to cytomegalovirus. As was reported, the HLA-A and HLA-B alleles of most subjects were accurately predicted from TCR beta sequences. In a later analysis, donors in an Asian-associated ancestry cluster reportedly had fewer N-insertions in productive TCRs than the cohort mean.

This clone was seen a handful of times. Its target is unknown. The PCR had 60 Vbeta and 13 Jbeta primers. Assay used: immunoSEQ multiplex PCR; TCRdb lists only in-frame clones, some missing. The repertoire includes over 100,000 clones, approximately 80% of them detected once, and approximately 1.4% sits in the top ten. The ends lost 3 bases at V and 3 bases at J; junction bases unmatched: 7. Germline CDR1 is WNHNN and CDR2 is SYGVQD (reference sequence). This CDR3 is 17 amino acids long. Sequencing was done on a sample of PBMCs. The rearrangement links TRBV10-1 to TRBJ2-3; 12 nucleotides line up with TRBD2. This receptor was taken from a female donor in good health and CMV-seronegative. As DNA, the CDR3 is TGCGCCAGCAGTGAAATCCGGACTAGCGGGAAAACAGATACGCAGTATTTT. Amino acids: CASSEIRTSGKTDTQYF.